These 5 T cell receptor beta chains were all obtained from the same sample, sequenced in a study of blood T cell repertoires in COVID-19. Here immunoSEQ multiplex PCR was the method, and the copy in TCRdb shows in-frame clones only, minus some. The sample comprises fewer than 650,000 clones, roughly nine tenths of which are singletons, and less than 9.5% rests with the top ten. The sample taken for sequencing was peripheral blood. These receptors were collected from a woman aged 50 to 60 with COVID-19, enrolled during active disease.

The chain links TRBV30 to TRBJ2-3; 10 bases align to TRBD1. CDR3 length: 15 residues. J gave up 4 bases and V 1 base, and 5 bases lay outside the gene matches. Germline V lookup: CDR1 GTSNPN, CDR2 SVGIG (reference sequence). DNA of the CDR3: TGTGCCTGGAGTGGGGACAGGGGAGTCGCAGATACGCAGTATTTT. Translated, it gives CAWSGDRGVADTQYF.

V and J are TRBV19 and TRBJ1-5; no firm D call. Per the germline V gene, CDR1 is LNHDA and CDR2 is SQIVND (reference sequence). Between the trimmed V and J ends, which lost 2 bases and 1 base, there was a span of 9 bases. The CDR3 runs 15 residues. CDR3 protein: CASSIRRGSNQPQHF. The CDR3 nucleotides read TGTGCCAGTAGTATACGGAGAGGGAGCAATCAGCCCCAGCATTTT.

About this clone itself: This specimen includes other DNA sequences encoding the same CDR3. The rearrangement uses TRBV28 and TRBJ2-7; D call uncertain. V shed 6 bases and J shed 0 bases, with 6 bases lying between them. Germline loops: CDR1 MDHEN, CDR2 SYDVKM. The CDR3 loop spans 12 amino acids. The DNA of the CDR3 is TGTGCCAGCAGACTCGGCTCCTACGAGCAGTACTTC. It is translated as CASRLGSYEQYF.

The chain couples TRBV5-1 to TRBJ1-5; 8 bases fit TRBD1. The germline CDR1 and CDR2 sequences are SGHRS and YFSETQ. CDR3 length equals 13 residues. After removal of 4 bases from V and 7 bases from J, the junction contained 4 bases not matched to a gene. The CDR3 is CASSKDRAQPQHF. The DNA for the CDR3 is TGCGCCAGCAGCAAGGACAGGGCGCAGCCCCAGCATTTT.

The chain employs TRBV19 and TRBJ2-1; D remains ambiguous. The CDR3 sequence is 11 residues long. Trimming cost V 4 bases and J 6 bases, with 4 bases left between them. The germline gives CDR1 LNHDA, CDR2 SQIVND (reference sequence). CDR3 protein: CASSNFNEQFF. DNA of the CDR3: TGTGCCAGTAGTAACTTCAATGAGCAGTTCTTC.